This T cell receptor (beta chain) comes out of a study of early stage breast cancer tumors. At the level of the study: Most of the 16 invasive tumors were ER+, PR+ and HER2-. Around 10-fold was the mean read coverage per sample.

General observations from the study: Compared with adjacent normal breast, tumors showed 2.5 to 3-fold denser, more clonal T cells.

V shed 6 bases and J shed 0 bases, with 7 bases lying between them. The germline V gene has CDR1 MNHEY and CDR2 SMNVEV (reference sequence). CDR3 length: 13 amino acids. Libraries were prepared by immunoSEQ multiplex PCR; TCRdb keeps only in-frame clonotypes and omits some of them. The data show 35,000 to 45,000 clones, 65% to 75% seen once. Note on this clone: Its antigen is unknown.

The sample was blood. V is TRBV27 and J is TRBJ2-3; D unresolved. The receptor was isolated from a person in their sixties or seventies with breast cancer. The CDR3 nucleotides are TGTGCCAGCAGACTAACTAGCACAGATACGCAGTATTTT. This gives the protein CASRLTSTDTQYF.